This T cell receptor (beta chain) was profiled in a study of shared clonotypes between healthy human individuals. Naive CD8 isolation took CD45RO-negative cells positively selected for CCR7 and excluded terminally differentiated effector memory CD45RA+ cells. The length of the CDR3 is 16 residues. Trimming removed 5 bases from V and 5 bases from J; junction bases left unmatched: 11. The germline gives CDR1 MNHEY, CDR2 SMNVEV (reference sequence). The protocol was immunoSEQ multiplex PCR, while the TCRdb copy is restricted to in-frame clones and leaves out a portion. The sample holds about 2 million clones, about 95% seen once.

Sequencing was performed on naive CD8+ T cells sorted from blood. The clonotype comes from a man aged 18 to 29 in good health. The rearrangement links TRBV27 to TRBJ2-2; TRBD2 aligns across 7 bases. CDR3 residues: CASSPLGAGETGELFF. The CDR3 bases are TGTGCCAGCAGTCCCCTAGGGGCGGGAGAAACCGGGGAGCTGTTTTTT.